A single sample gave rise to the 10 T cell receptor beta chains below, sequenced in a study of blood T cell repertoires in COVID-19. Profiled with immunoSEQ multiplex PCR; TCRdb holds only in-frame clones, not every one. The sample carries approximately 14,000 clones, around nine tenths recorded once. The material sequenced was peripheral blood. These receptors came from a woman in her seventies in a cohort sampled during active or convalescent COVID-19.

The V call is TRBV18, the J call TRBJ2-2, with no clear D. This CDR3 is 14 amino acids long. Germline CDR1 is KGHSH and CDR2 is LQKENI. The germline V and J ends were trimmed by 3 bases and 1 base, with 6 bases remaining between them. CDR3 DNA: TGTGCCAGCTCACCGTCCGGGAACACCGGGGAGCTGTTTTTT. Its protein product is CASSPSGNTGELFF.

J is TRBJ1-2 and V is TRBV4-3; TRBD1 matches at 7 bases. Losses at the gene ends were 0 bases for V and 4 bases for J; bases not matched to a gene: 8. The CDR3 has 16 residues. Germline CDR1 is LGHNA and CDR2 is YSLEER. CDR3 region: CASSQDTGTVGYGYTF. CDR3 coding DNA: TGCGCCAGCAGCCAAGATACCGGGACAGTTGGCTATGGCTACACCTTC.

CDR3 nucleotide sequence: TGTGCCAGCAGTATTGGGACAGGGATTGGGTACGAGCAGTACTTC. It specifies CASSIGTGIGYEQYF. The J gene is TRBJ2-7, the V gene TRBV28; 9 bases are a match to TRBD1. V trimming: 5 bases; J trimming: 4 bases; junction bases outside the gene matches: 9. Germline-derived CDR1 and CDR2 are MDHEN and SYDVKM. CDR3 length equals 15 residues.

This chain links TRBV4-1 with TRBJ2-7, with 10 bases matching TRBD1. V was pared by 4 bases and J by 4 bases, with 4 bases of the junction left unmatched. Germline V gene sequence: CDR1 MGHRA, CDR2 YSYEKL. The CDR3 totals 14 residues. CDR3 bases: TGCGCCAGCAGCCTCCGGGACAGGGGTTACGAGCAGTACTTC. It yields the protein CASSLRDRGYEQYF.

The chain recombines TRBV5-1 with TRBJ2-1; TRBD1 is a possible D gene (7 bases). Trimming cost V 6 bases and J 2 bases, with 15 bases left between them. The CDR3 totals 15 residues. Looked up from germline, CDR1 is SGHRS and CDR2 is YFSETQ. Here the CDR3 reads CASNGQGGTYNEQFF. CDR3 nucleotide sequence: TGCGCCAGCAATGGGCAGGGGGGAACCTACAATGAGCAGTTCTTC.

The CDR3: CASSQDVSPGYGYTF. The CDR3 DNA is TGCGCCAGCAGCCAAGATGTCAGTCCAGGCTATGGCTACACCTTC. V usage is TRBV4-3 and J usage is TRBJ1-2; D is undetermined. The CDR3 consists of 15 residues. The germline V gene encodes CDR1 LGHNA and CDR2 YSLEER. Trimming pared 0 bases from V and 4 bases from J, leaving 12 bases between.

This chain connects TRBV6-5 to TRBJ1-5; D gene unclear. V was shortened by 5 bases and J by 4 bases, with 9 bases between the two germline ends. Germline CDR1 MNHEY, CDR2 SVGAGI. This CDR3 contains 13 residues. CDR3 protein: CASSIQRNQPQHF. The CDR3 nucleotides read TGTGCCAGCAGTATACAGAGAAATCAGCCCCAGCATTTT.

This clone occurred once. This sequence joins TRBV5-1 and TRBJ1-2; a possible D gene is TRBD1 (5 bases). Per germline, CDR1 SGHRS and CDR2 YFSETQ. The CDR3 covers 15 residues. The ends were cut back, 0 bases at V and 4 bases at J, with 13 bases in the middle. The CDR3 spells CASSLEGFSGYGYTF. The CDR3 DNA reads TGCGCCAGCAGCTTGGAGGGGTTCTCTGGCTATGGCTACACCTTC. The full variable domain, rest sourced from reference TRBV5-1 and TRBJ1-2, is KAGVTQTPRYLIKTRGQQVTLSCSPISGHRSVSWYQQTPGQGLQFLFEYFSETQRNKGNFPGRFSGRQFSNSRSEMNVSTLELGDSALYLCASSLEGFSGYGYTFGSGTRLTVV.

This chain uses TRBV27 with TRBJ2-7; the match to TRBD2 covers 10 bases. This CDR3 contains 14 residues. Germline V gene lookup returns CDR1 MNHEY and CDR2 SMNVEV (reference sequence). Trimming at V came to 6 bases and at J to 2 bases, leaving 4 bases not matched to a gene. CDR3 sequence reads: CASSLAGDAYEQYF. The CDR3 coding sequence is TGTGCCAGCAGCCTAGCGGGGGACGCCTACGAGCAGTACTTC.

A single count supports this clone. V is TRBV9 and J is TRBJ2-3, with 11 bases identical to TRBD2. J lost 6 bases, V lost 3 bases, and 9 bases had no gene match. The CDR3 runs to 16 residues. CDR1 and CDR2 (germline): SGDLS, YYNGEE. CDR3 nucleotide sequence: TGTGCCAGCAGCGCCTCTAGCGGGGGGATATGGGATACGCAGTATTTT. Amino acids: CASSASSGGIWDTQYF. The full variable domain, with the rest looked up from reference TRBV9 and TRBJ2-3, is DSGVTQTPKHLITATGQRVTLRCSPRSGDLSVYWYQQSLDQGLQFLIQYYNGEERAKGNILERFSAQQFPDLHSELNLSSLELGDSALYFCASSASSGGIWDTQYFGPGTRLTVL.